This is a list of T cell receptor beta chains from one sample in a study of control samples from healthy donors and cancer patients. TCRdb's copy holds only in-frame clones and misses some; the assay was immunoSEQ multiplex PCR. In the table there are about 82,000 clones, approximately 89% of which are singletons. The sequenced sample consisted of blood. These TCRs come from a man aged 50-59 years in good health. Each CDR3 is given with its conserved first and last residue. Each record gives: clone size, J gene, V gene, D gene, CDR3 DNA, CDR3 protein. D genes are given only for firm matches. Some rows have no size entry. The others give once, few or many, or a class for an expanded clone.

>NA|TRBJ1-1|TRBV11-2|NA
TGTGCCAGCAGCCCTAAAGGGATAGGGGAAGACACTGAAGCTTTCTTT
CASSPKGIGEDTEAFF
>NA|TRBJ2-3|TRBV6-4|NA
TGTGCCAGCAGTGACTCAGGGGGCACAGATACGCAGTATTTT
CASSDSGGTDTQYF
>NA|TRBJ1-2|TRBV19|TRBD1
TGTGCCAGTAGTCTCGGGACAGGGTTCTCTTATGGCTACACCTTC
CASSLGTGFSYGYTF
>NA|TRBJ2-3|TRBV5-4|TRBD2
TGTGCCAGCAGCTTGGCCGGGGGGGCCCTGTCAGATACGCAGTATTTT
CASSLAGGALSDTQYF
>NA|TRBJ2-5|TRBV30|NA
TGTGCCTGGAAGGAGGAAGGGGAGACCCAGTACTTC
CAWKEEGETQYF
>NA|TRBJ1-5|TRBV4-2|TRBD1
TGTGCCAGCAGCCCCTATGCGGGGACAGGGGGGGAGGTCGGCAATCAGCCCCAGCATTTT
CASSPYAGTGGEVGNQPQHF
>NA|TRBJ1-1|TRBV4-3|NA
TGCGCCAGCAGCCAGGGTGCGGGTGAAGCTTTCTTT
CASSQGAGEAFF
>NA|TRBJ1-2|TRBV6-2/TRBV6-3|NA
TGTGCCAGCAGCCGCGGCCAAGTCTATGGCTACACCTTC
CASSRGQVYGYTF
>NA|TRBJ1-1|TRBV6-4|NA
TGTGCCAGCACCGAGTCACCGGGGGTAGGCGCTGAAGCTTTCTTT
CASTESPGVGAEAFF
>NA|TRBJ1-5|TRBV6-5|NA
TGTGCCAGCAATAGAGACAGTTATCAGCCCCAGCATTTT
CASNRDSYQPQHF
>NA|TRBJ1-2|TRBV7-8|NA
TGTGCCAGCAGCCCCTACTTGTTACCGAGTTGGGGGAATGGCTACACCTTC
CASSPYLLPSWGNGYTF
>NA|TRBJ1-1|TRBV2|TRBD1
TGTGCCAGCACCTTAGGACCCAGGGGGCGAGATTCTGAAGCTTTCTTT
CASTLGPRGRDSEAFF
>once|TRBJ2-1|TRBV19|TRBD2
TGTGCCAGTAGTTATAGCGGGAGATACAATGAGCAGTTCTTC
CASSYSGRYNEQFF
>NA|TRBJ2-1|TRBV19|NA
TGTGCCAGTGGCCCGGGGGGCGCCTACAATGAGCAGTTCTTC
CASGPGGAYNEQFF
>NA|TRBJ1-2|TRBV19|TRBD1
TGTGCCAGTAGTAGGGGATCCACAGGGGCTCGGAATGGCTACACCTTC
CASSRGSTGARNGYTF
>few|TRBJ2-3|TRBV10-3|TRBD1
TGTGCCATCAGTGAAAGTTCAGGGGGTTTTAGCACAGATACGCAGTATTTT
CAISESSGGFSTDTQYF
>NA|TRBJ2-5|TRBV7-2|NA
TGTGCCAGCAGCTCCTTGGCGGGTCTCCAAGAGACCCAGTACTTC
CASSSLAGLQETQYF
>NA|TRBJ2-5|TRBV5-1|NA
TGCGCCAGCACCCCGACAACCGGGCTGGAGACCCAGTACTTC
CASTPTTGLETQYF
>NA|TRBJ2-3|TRBV7-2|NA
TGTGCCATAGTTCAGGGGGGGCAGGGAGATACGCAGTATTTT
CAIVQGGQGDTQYF
>NA|TRBJ2-1|TRBV7-3|TRBD1
TGTGCCAGCAGCCCGGGGACAGAATCCAATGAGCAGTTCTTC
CASSPGTESNEQFF
>NA|TRBJ2-2|TRBV19|TRBD2
TGTGCCACCCACAGTAGCGGGAGGGCCCCCGACACCGGGGAGCTGTTTTTT
CATHSSGRAPDTGELFF
>once|TRBJ2-3|TRBV4-2|TRBD2
TGTGCCAGCAGCCAAGCTGTGCTAGCGGGGACAAACACAGATACGCAGTATTTT
CASSQAVLAGTNTDTQYF
>NA|TRBJ1-2|TRBV6-1|TRBD1
TGTGCCAGCAGTGAAAGGGGACAGGGATACAACTATGGCTACACCTTC
CASSERGQGYNYGYTF
>NA|TRBJ1-3|TRBV7-2|NA
TGTGCCAGCAGCTTAGTGGGGTCTGGAAACACCATATATTTT
CASSLVGSGNTIYF
>NA|TRBJ2-4|TRBV5-8|NA
TGTGCCAGCAGCTTGGGCTCTTTACTAGCCAAAAACATTCAGTACTTC
CASSLGSLLAKNIQYF
>once|TRBJ2-2|TRBV5-4|TRBD2
TGTGCCAGCAGCTTTCCCGGGGGGGGCACCGGGGAGCTGTTTTTT
CASSFPGGGTGELFF
>NA|TRBJ1-4|TRBV4-1|TRBD1
TGCGCCAGCAGCCAAGACAGGGGGCTAACTAATGAAAAACTGTTTTTT
CASSQDRGLTNEKLFF
>NA|TRBJ2-3|TRBV9|TRBD2
TGTGCCAGCAGCGCCCTAGCGGGGGGGCTTACAGATACGCAGTATTTT
CASSALAGGLTDTQYF
>NA|TRBJ2-1|TRBV7-9|TRBD2
TGTGCCAGCAGCTTGGCAGCGGGAGTATATAATGAGCAGTTCTTC
CASSLAAGVYNEQFF
>NA|TRBJ1-2|TRBV3-1/TRBV3-2|NA
TGTGCCAGCAGGGCCAGGGGTTATGGCTACACCTTC
CASRARGYGYTF
>NA|TRBJ2-1|TRBV24-1|TRBD2
TGTGCCACCAGTGATGCCGATACGAGCGGGAGGCCTTGGATGGGATCCTACAATGAGCAGTTCTTC
CATSDADTSGRPWMGSYNEQFF
>NA|TRBJ2-1|TRBV9|NA
TGTGCCAGCAGCGTAGGGGCTAAAGCCTACAATGAGCAGTTCTTC
CASSVGAKAYNEQFF
>NA|TRBJ1-3|TRBV6-5|NA
TGTGCCAGCAGTCCGACGACGCTATCTGGAAACACCATATATTTT
CASSPTTLSGNTIYF
>NA|TRBJ1-2|TRBV20-1|NA
TGCAGTGCTAGTGATCGGGACATCTTTAACTATGGCTACACCTTC
CSASDRDIFNYGYTF
>NA|TRBJ2-7|TRBV28|NA
TGTGCCAGCAGTTTATTGGCAGGAGCCTACGAGCAGTACTTC
CASSLLAGAYEQYF
>few|TRBJ1-2|TRBV6-5|NA
TGTGCCAGCAGTCGGATTAGGGGCAGCCCGTATGGCTACACCTTC
CASSRIRGSPYGYTF
>NA|TRBJ1-6|TRBV5-1|NA
TGCGCCAGCAGCTTGGCGGCGAGCTCCTATAATTCACCCCTCCACTTT
CASSLAASSYNSPLHF
>NA|TRBJ2-5|TRBV2|TRBD1
TGTGCCAGCAGTGCTACCGGGACAGTAGAGACCCAGTACTTC
CASSATGTVETQYF
>NA|TRBJ1-1|TRBV27|NA
TGTGCCAGCAGTTTATTCGGATACACTGAAGCTTTCTTT
CASSLFGYTEAFF
>NA|TRBJ1-2|TRBV15|NA
TGTGCCACCCCAGTGTATGGCTACACCTTC
CATPVYGYTF
>once|TRBJ1-1|TRBV11-3|TRBD1
TGTGCCAGCAGCCGGGACAGGGAGAACACTGAAGCTTTCTTT
CASSRDRENTEAFF